A single sample gave rise to the 14 T cell receptor beta chains below, sequenced in a study of control samples from healthy donors and cancer patients. Profiled with immunoSEQ multiplex PCR; TCRdb holds only in-frame clones, not every one. The sample holds some 130,000 clones, about 90% seen once. Sequences were obtained from blood. The receptor source for this set is a woman between 45 and 60 years old in good health.

The chain joins TRBV5-1 to TRBJ1-2, with 8 bases lining up with TRBD1. Looked up from germline, CDR1 is SGHRS and CDR2 is YFSETQ. V dropped 0 bases and J dropped 4; count of bases not matched to a gene: 2. CDR3 length equals 14 residues. The CDR3 region has the DNA TGCGCCAGCAGCTTGGATGGACAGGGCTATGGCTACACCTTC. This codes for CASSLDGQGYGYTF.

The rearrangement links TRBV27 to TRBJ2-2; 8 bases are a match to TRBD1. This CDR3 region has 15 residues. Trimming removed 7 bases from V and 1 base from J; junction bases left unmatched: 5. Germline loops: CDR1 MNHEY, CDR2 SMNVEV (reference sequence). This chain's CDR3 is CASKLGQGNTGELFF. CDR3 bases: TGTGCCAGCAAACTTGGACAGGGGAACACCGGGGAGCTGTTTTTT.

The chain carries TRBV28 and TRBJ1-2; possible D gene TRBD1, 5 bases. The CDR3 is 14 residues long. The germline V and J ends were trimmed by 2 bases and 13 bases, with 20 bases remaining between them. Germline V gives CDR1 MDHEN, CDR2 SYDVKM. The CDR3 loop is CASSLPDNLGPSTF. In nucleotides, the CDR3 is TGTGCCAGCAGTTTACCGGACAACTTAGGCCCCTCCACCTTC.

The rearrangement joins TRBV7-9 to TRBJ1-1; D possibly corresponds to TRBD1 (6 bases). V was shortened by 7 bases and J by 2 bases, with 14 bases between the two germline ends. CDR1 and CDR2 (germline): SEHNR, FQNEAQ (reference sequence). This CDR3 has 14 amino acids. The CDR3 DNA follows: TGTGCCAGCACCCCGGGGGCAGCAAACACTGAAGCTTTCTTT. It specifies CASTPGAANTEAFF.

The chain combines TRBV6-4 with TRBJ1-1; 8 bases are a match to TRBD1. CDR1 MRHNA and CDR2 SNTAGT come from the germline V gene. This CDR3 is 13 amino acids long. The J segment lost 4 bases and the V segment lost 5 bases, leaving 3 bases of the junction unmatched. The CDR3 reads CASSYDRGTEAFF. DNA for the CDR3: TGTGCCAGCAGTTACGACAGGGGCACTGAAGCTTTCTTT.

This chain connects TRBV27 to TRBJ2-1; 9 bases fit TRBD2. This CDR3 contains 17 residues. Looked up from germline, CDR1 is MNHEY and CDR2 is SMNVEV (reference sequence). Germline trimming cut 0 bases from V and 2 bases from J; bases unmatched to any gene: 5. The DNA of the CDR3 is TGTGCCAGCAGTTTATCTTTTGCGGGAGGGCCCTACAATGAGCAGTTCTTC. It yields the protein CASSLSFAGGPYNEQFF.

This clone was seen a single time. The rearrangement joins TRBV3-1 (or the pseudogene TRBV3-2) to TRBJ2-2; 11 nucleotides agree with TRBD2. The V and J ends lost 0 bases and 6 bases, in that order; junction bases with no gene match: 3. Germline CDR1 reads LGHDT; CDR2 reads YNNKEL (reference sequence). This CDR3 is built from 16 residues. In DNA form, the CDR3 reads TGTGCCAGCAGCCAAGATAGCGGGGGGGCGGCCGGGGAGCTGTTTTTT. The encoded protein is CASSQDSGGAAGELFF.

This chain joins TRBV6-2 or TRBV6-3 and TRBJ1-1; D is unresolved. This CDR3 region has 16 residues. The ends were cut back, 2 bases at V and 1 base at J, with 14 bases in the middle. CDR1 and CDR2 (germline): MNHEY, SVGEGT. The DNA for the CDR3 is TGTGCCAGCAGTTACACTAGACCCCGTGGGAACACTGAAGCTTTCTTT. Translation: CASSYTRPRGNTEAFF.

This chain joins TRBV19 and TRBJ1-1; tentatively, D is TRBD1 (5 bases). This CDR3 has 16 amino acids. Germline values: CDR1 LNHDA, CDR2 SQIVND (reference sequence). V lost 5 bases and J lost 4, with 20 bases in between. CDR3 protein: CASSVNRDPGSTEAFF. Written as DNA, the CDR3 is TGTGCCAGTAGTGTAAACCGGGACCCGGGGTCCACTGAAGCTTTCTTT.

This rearrangement joins TRBV12-3 or TRBV12-4 to TRBJ1-4; D not certain. CDR3 length equals 13 residues. Trimming pared 5 bases from V and 8 bases from J, leaving 12 bases between. CDR3 region: CASSTTGNEKLFF. The CDR3 DNA follows: TGTGCCAGCAGTACCACCGGGAACGAAAAACTGTTTTTT.

This clone was seen just once. The chain employs TRBV30 and TRBJ2-2, with 9 bases aligning to TRBD1. This CDR3 region has 13 residues. With V trimmed by 6 bases and J by 4 bases, 3 bases remained unmatched. Germline CDR1 is GTSNPN and CDR2 is SVGIG (reference sequence). The CDR3 region is CACSTGGTGELFF. Here the CDR3 DNA reads TGTGCCTGTTCGACAGGGGGCACCGGGGAGCTGTTTTTT.

This chain joins TRBV5-6 and TRBJ1-1; 7 bases agree with TRBD1. V trimming: 4 bases; J trimming: 4 bases; junction bases outside the gene matches: 4. CDR3 length equals 13 residues. Looked up from germline, CDR1 is SGHDT and CDR2 is YYEEEE. The CDR3, as DNA: TGTGCCAGCAGCCCCAGGACAGGCACTGAAGCTTTCTTT. Translation: CASSPRTGTEAFF.

This clone was seen a few times. CDR3 protein: CASSLTPPGQYNSPLHF. DNA of the CDR3: TGTGCCAGCAGCTTAACGCCTCCGGGACAGTATAATTCACCCCTCCACTTT. This chain links TRBV7-9 with TRBJ1-6; TRBD1 matches 7 bases. V shed 2 bases and J 4 bases; nucleotides not matched to a gene: 8. This CDR3 comprises 17 residues. Germline V gene sequence: CDR1 SEHNR, CDR2 FQNEAQ (reference sequence).

The chain employs TRBV19 and TRBJ1-4; D is ambiguous. Germline V lookup: CDR1 LNHDA, CDR2 SQIVND (reference sequence). Trimming removed 6 bases at V and 0 bases at J, with 17 bases between. This CDR3 has 17 residues. CDR3 nucleotide sequence: TGTGCCAGTAGCCAAGTGAGAAGCGGATCAACTAATGAAAAACTGTTTTTT. Protein sequence: CASSQVRSGSTNEKLFF. The full variable domain, rest sourced from reference TRBV19 and TRBJ1-4, is DGGITQSPKYLFRKEGQNVTLSCEQNLNHDAMYWYRQDPGQGLRLIYYSQIVNDFQKGDIAEGYSVSREKKESFPLTVTSAQKNPTAFYLCASSQVRSGSTNEKLFFGSGTQLSVL.